This T cell receptor (beta chain) was found in a study of blood T cells in healthy people across ages. Study at large: For every two T cells, template switching captured about one barcoded beta molecule.

Trimming took 8 bases from V and 6 from J; bases not matched to a gene: 8. Germline values: CDR1 LNHDA, CDR2 SQIVND (reference sequence). This CDR3 spans 14 amino acids. The authors ran a second PCR of 7 to 11 cycles using a sample-barcoded 5' primer and a J-beta primer mix. A single record per CDR3 protein comes from TCRdb applying MiXCR to the 5' RACE reads. Among some 860,000 distinct CDR3 sequences, about 61% were seen once, and the ten largest hold roughly 25%. This clonotype was seen a single time. The antigen is unknown. Whole-study findings and limits: Diversity of TCR beta per million T cells declined in a roughly linear way with age. The percentage of naive T cells correlated strongly with TCR beta diversity.

The rearrangement joins TRBV19 to TRBJ1-4; 8 nucleotides line up with TRBD1. This TCR was recovered from a man in his forties or fifties in good health. The source material was blood. The CDR3 sequence is CASGDRGDDEKLFF. The CDR3 region has the DNA TGTGCCAGTGGAGACAGGGGAGACGATGAAAAACTGTTTTTT.